Shown below are 13 T cell receptor beta chains from a single sample sequenced in a study of T cells of healthy individuals. TCRdb re-called the 5' RACE reads with MiXCR, one entry per CDR3 protein. The sample gives around 98,000 distinct CDR3 sequences, approximately 15% of which show up once; around 6.5% is in the top ten. The receptors were sampled from a human donor in good health.

The chain employs TRBV14 and TRBJ2-1; D is unresolved. Germline V gene sequence: CDR1 SGHDN, CDR2 FVKESK. The CDR3 length is 14 residues. V dropped 4 bases and J dropped 0 bases, with 7 bases sitting between them. In DNA form, the CDR3 reads TGTGCCAGCAGCCGACTGAGCTCCTACAATGAGCAGTTCTTC. Its translation: CASSRLSSYNEQFF.

V gene TRBV20-1 combines with J gene TRBJ1-1; D remains unclear. CDR1 is DFQATT and CDR2 is SNEGSKA in the germline V gene (reference sequence). This CDR3 is 13 amino acids long. V was pared by 0 bases and J by 0 bases, with 5 bases between. The CDR3 spells CSARDRVNTEAFF. For the CDR3, the DNA is TGCAGTGCTAGAGATCGAGTGAACACTGAAGCTTTCTTT.

The V gene is TRBV7-3, the J gene TRBJ1-5; D gene uncertain. The CDR3 extends over 14 amino acids. Trimming left V 5 bases short and J 7 bases short, with 15 bases between. CDR1 SGHTA and CDR2 FQGTGA come from the germline V gene. The DNA of the CDR3 is TGTGCCAGCAGCCCAACGTCTTTCACCCAGCCCCAGCATTTT. This sequence encodes CASSPTSFTQPQHF.

This clonotype was observed a handful of times. The chain has TRBV5-1 and TRBJ1-6; 8 bases align to TRBD1. The CDR3 runs 15 residues. After removal of 4 bases from V and 15 bases from J, the junction contained 15 bases not matched to a gene. Germline V gene sequence: CDR1 SGHRS, CDR2 YFSETQ. The CDR3 region has the DNA TGCGCCAGCAGCGCCGGACAGGGTCCAGGGTATGTCCTCCACTTT. The encoded protein is CASSAGQGPGYVLHF.

This clonotype was detected only once. This chain connects TRBV12-3 or TRBV12-4 to TRBJ1-4; D perhaps matches TRBD1 (6 bases). The CDR3 sequence is 15 residues long. The germline V and J ends were trimmed by 6 bases and 10 bases, with 21 bases remaining between them. The CDR3 bases are TGTGCCAGCAGCCCGATCCGGGGGGGCTGGGTAAAACTGTTTTTT. Translated, it gives CASSPIRGGWVKLFF.

This clonotype was counted between two and nine times. The V and J genes are TRBV6-2 or TRBV6-3 and TRBJ2-2; the D call may be TRBD1 or TRBD2 (5 bases each). Between the trimmed V and J ends, which lost 6 bases and 5 bases, there was a span of 13 bases. The CDR3 is 14 amino acids. CDR1 and CDR2 (germline): MNHEY, SVGEGT. The DNA for the CDR3 is TGTGCCAGCAGCCGGGACGGAAAAACCGGGGAGCTGTTTTTT. It encodes CASSRDGKTGELFF.

This clonotype has just a few counts. V usage is TRBV18 and J usage is TRBJ2-7; weak D call: TRBD2 (5 bases). Trimming removed 3 bases from V and 3 bases from J, with 6 bases in between. CDR3 length equals 12 residues. The germline gives CDR1 KGHSH, CDR2 LQKENI. CDR3 DNA: TGTGCCAGCTCACCTGGAGGCTACGAGCAGTACTTC. It yields the protein CASSPGGYEQYF.

The gene calls are TRBV2 and TRBJ2-1; D uncertain. The V gene lost 4 bases and the J gene lost 8 bases, with 12 bases spanning the gap. The CDR3 runs to 13 residues. Looked up from germline, CDR1 is SNHLY and CDR2 is FYNNEI. The CDR3 reads CASSGVRTDEQFF. DNA of the CDR3: TGTGCCAGCAGTGGGGTTCGTACGGATGAGCAGTTCTTC.

This clonotype was detected only a few times. V and J are TRBV6-5 and TRBJ2-7; D might be TRBD1 (6 bases). Trimming cost V 7 bases and J 6 bases, with 16 bases left between them. The CDR3 runs 13 residues. Germline CDR1 is MNHEY and CDR2 is SVGAGI. The CDR3 sequence: CASNQPPGAEQYF. The DNA of the CDR3 is TGTGCCAGCAACCAACCCCCAGGGGCCGAGCAGTACTTC.

In its sample, this clonotype was seen a few times. The chain recombines TRBV9 with TRBJ2-3, with 8 bases lining up with TRBD2. Germline V gene sequence: CDR1 SGDLS, CDR2 YYNGEE. After removal of 3 bases from V and 5 bases from J, the junction contained 5 bases not matched to a gene. This CDR3 is 14 amino acids long. The CDR3 DNA sequence: TGTGCCAGCAGCGCTCAAACTAGCGGAGATACGCAGTATTTT. This translates into CASSAQTSGDTQYF.

This clonotype was found a few times. CDR3 DNA sequence: TGTGCCATCGGATTCAGGGTTTGGGGGGAGAAGTATCAGCCCCAGCATTTT. Translated: CAIGFRVWGEKYQPQHF. The chain carries TRBV6-1 and TRBJ1-5; perhaps TRBD1 as D (5 bases). This CDR3 comprises 17 residues. V was clipped by 10 bases and J by 5 bases, with 27 bases between them. Germline CDR1 and CDR2: MNHNS and SASEGT.

This clonotype was found many times. The rearrangement links TRBV9 to TRBJ2-1; TRBD2 matches at 9 bases. With 0 bases clipped from V and 9 bases from J, the junction kept 7 bases outside the gene matches. CDR3 length equals 15 residues. The germline gives CDR1 SGDLS, CDR2 YYNGEE. DNA of the CDR3: TGTGCCAGCAGCGTAGGGGGAGCGGGAGGATTTGAGCAGTTCTTC. Translation gives CASSVGGAGGFEQFF.

V and J are TRBV28 and TRBJ2-5, with 10 bases fitting TRBD2. The germline V gene encodes CDR1 MDHEN and CDR2 SYDVKM. J was trimmed by 6 bases and V by 3 bases; bases with no gene match: 10. The CDR3 is made up of 16 amino acids. This CDR3 reads CASSFKVASGRKTQYF. DNA for the CDR3: TGTGCCAGCAGTTTTAAGGTCGCTAGCGGGAGAAAGACCCAGTACTTC.